The next 22 T cell receptor beta chains were all read from a single sample in a study of vaccination and CD4 T cells after COVID-19. TCRdb re-called the PCR reads through MiXCR, storing one row per CDR3 protein. The sample has 15,000 to 25,000 distinct CDR3 sequences, approximately 60% seen once. The sample here was CD4+ T cells from blood, taken after SARS-CoV-2 vaccination. All receptors come from a human donor who had recovered from COVID-19.

The chain employs TRBV7-2 and TRBJ2-5; D is unclear. The ends were cut back, 7 bases at V and 2 bases at J, with 11 bases in the middle. Germline lookup yields CDR1 SGHTA and CDR2 FQGNSA. The CDR3 loop spans 13 amino acids. The CDR3: CASTKQRQETQYF. The DNA of the CDR3 is TGTGCCAGCACCAAACAAAGACAAGAGACCCAGTACTTC.

In DNA, the CDR3 is TGTGCCAGCAGCTTGAGTCAGATGAACACTGAAGCTTTCTTT. Translation: CASSLSQMNTEAFF. This chain connects TRBV7-9 to TRBJ1-1; D unresolved. Trimming removed 3 bases at V and 0 bases at J, with 8 bases between. The CDR3 is 14 amino acids. Germline V gives CDR1 SEHNR, CDR2 FQNEAQ (reference sequence).

The gene calls are TRBV15 and TRBJ2-5; 10 nucleotides match TRBD2. V shed 1 base, J shed 2 bases, and the junction held 4 bases outside the gene matches. The CDR3 runs to 16 residues. The germline V gene encodes CDR1 LNHNV and CDR2 YYDKDF (reference sequence). The CDR3 loop is CATSRAPSGGQETQYF. Written as DNA, the CDR3 is TGTGCCACCAGCAGAGCCCCTAGCGGGGGTCAAGAGACCCAGTACTTC.

In DNA, the CDR3 is TGTGCCAGCAGTATCTACGAGCAGTACTTC. It yields the protein CASSIYEQYF. V is TRBV2 and J is TRBJ2-7, with D hard to call. The CDR3 runs 10 residues. V was clipped by 5 bases and J by 3 bases, with 2 bases between them. Germline CDR1 is SNHLY and CDR2 is FYNNEI.

The sample holds one count of this clonotype. V is TRBV24-1 and J is TRBJ2-3, with 9 positions matching TRBD2. The length of the CDR3 is 19 residues. The germline V gene has CDR1 KGHDR and CDR2 SFDVKD. V was pared by 9 bases and J by 4 bases, with 22 bases of the junction left unmatched. CDR3 nucleotides: TGTGCCACCTCCCCTAAAGGTGGACTAGCGACGACTGAAGCAGATACGCAGTATTTT. It translates to CATSPKGGLATTEADTQYF.

This clonotype has just one count. The J gene is TRBJ2-1, the V gene TRBV20-1, with TRBD1 matching over 7 bases. Germline V gene lookup returns CDR1 DFQATT and CDR2 SNEGSKA (reference sequence). The CDR3 is 14 residues long. V lost 6 bases and J lost 2; bases outside the gene matches: 7. As DNA, the CDR3 is TGCAGTGCCGGCCCCGGGACAGCCTACAATGAGCAGTTCTTC. Encoded protein: CSAGPGTAYNEQFF.

This clonotype has only a few counts. The rearrangement joins TRBV19 to TRBJ1-4; D possibly corresponds to TRBD1 (6 bases). Trimming pared 1 base from V and 6 bases from J, leaving 15 bases between. The CDR3 sequence is 16 residues long. The V gene's germline CDR1 is LNHDA and CDR2 SQIVND (reference sequence). The CDR3 DNA reads TGTGCCAGTAGTATAGCACTCCAGGGGAGTCATGAAAAACTGTTTTTT. Amino acids: CASSIALQGSHEKLFF.

The chain recombines TRBV20-1 with TRBJ1-2, with a tentative D call TRBD1 (6 bases). Germline V gene lookup returns CDR1 DFQATT and CDR2 SNEGSKA (reference sequence). The CDR3 has 13 residues. Trimming shortened V by 6 bases and J by 2 bases, and 13 bases separated the two germline ends. The CDR3 region has the DNA TGCAGTGCCTCGACAGGACTGAACTATGGCTACACCTTC. It codes for CSASTGLNYGYTF.

The V call is TRBV5-5, the J call TRBJ1-2; possible D gene TRBD1, 6 bases. The CDR3 is made up of 14 amino acids. Germline V lookup: CDR1 SGHKS, CDR2 YYEKEE (reference sequence). The V end lost 4 bases, the J end lost 4 bases, and 14 bases lay between the germline ends. The CDR3 sequence is CASSAQQGGYGYTF. The CDR3 bases are TGTGCCAGCAGCGCCCAACAGGGTGGCTATGGCTACACCTTC. The full variable domain, with the rest looked up from reference TRBV5-5 and TRBJ1-2, is DAGVTQSPTHLIKTRGQQVTLRCSPISGHKSVSWYQQVLGQGPQFIFQYYEKEERGRGNFPDRFSARQFPNYSSELNVNALLLGDSALYLCASSAQQGGYGYTFGSGTRLTVV.

CDR3 amino acids: CAWTPGLGLDEQFF. CDR3 sequence (DNA): TGTGCCTGGACACCCGGGCTGGGTCTCGATGAGCAGTTCTTC. J is TRBJ2-1 and V is TRBV30, with D unresolved. The CDR3 is 14 residues long. Trimming removed 4 bases from V and 8 bases from J, with 18 bases in between. The germline V gene encodes CDR1 GTSNPN and CDR2 SVGIG (reference sequence).

This clonotype was seen a handful of times. The CDR3 bases are TGTGCCAGCACGCGGGGGGGGAGCACAGATACGCAGTATTTT. It codes for CASTRGGSTDTQYF. The chain employs TRBV6-1 and TRBJ2-3; 9 nucleotides agree with TRBD2. The J segment lost 0 bases and the V segment lost 7 bases, leaving 2 bases of the junction unmatched. The CDR3 sequence is 14 residues long. Germline V lookup: CDR1 MNHNS, CDR2 SASEGT.

The chain has TRBV20-1 and TRBJ2-5, with D hard to call. Germline CDR1 is DFQATT and CDR2 is SNEGSKA (reference sequence). With 0 bases removed from V and 3 bases from J, the gap between germline ends came to 5 bases. The CDR3 has 12 residues. The CDR3 here is CSARDQEETQYF. The CDR3 region has the DNA TGCAGTGCTAGAGACCAAGAAGAGACCCAGTACTTC.

The CDR3 region is CASSYRGPNTEAFF. CDR3 sequence (DNA): TGTGCCAGTTCCTACCGGGGGCCGAACACTGAAGCTTTCTTT. This chain connects TRBV12-3 or TRBV12-4 to TRBJ1-1; weak D call: TRBD1 (6 bases). Trimming took 9 bases from V and 1 from J, leaving 15 bases between them. CDR3 size: 14 residues.

V and J are TRBV20-1 and TRBJ2-1; D is unresolved. The V and J ends lost 5 bases and 0 bases respectively, with 8 bases between them. Germline V gene sequence: CDR1 DFQATT, CDR2 SNEGSKA (reference sequence). The CDR3 totals 13 residues. Here the CDR3 DNA reads TGCAGTGCTTTCGGAACCTCCTACAATGAGCAGTTCTTC. Protein: CSAFGTSYNEQFF.

The CDR3 DNA is TGTGCCAGCAGCTTACGCGACAGGGATCAGCCCCAGCATTTT. Translation gives CASSLRDRDQPQHF. The J gene is TRBJ1-5, the V gene TRBV5-5; the match to TRBD1 covers 7 bases. CDR3 length: 14 residues. Germline CDR1 and CDR2: SGHKS and YYEKEE (reference sequence). The trim removed 2 bases at V and 5 bases at J, leaving 4 bases unmatched.

This chain joins TRBV15 and TRBJ1-2; no firm D call. The CDR3 contains 17 residues. Germline CDR1 and CDR2: LNHNV and YYDKDF (reference sequence). Trimming stripped 0 bases from V and 3 bases from J, with 17 bases between. The DNA of the CDR3 is TGTGCCACCAGCAGAGATCTAATCGGTACAGACGACTATGGCTACACCTTC. It translates to CATSRDLIGTDDYGYTF.

The J gene is TRBJ2-1, the V gene TRBV6-1; 9 bases agree with TRBD1. J was trimmed by 7 bases and V by 0 bases; bases with no gene match: 7. This CDR3 is 16 amino acids long. Per the germline V gene, CDR1 is MNHNS and CDR2 is SASEGT. The CDR3 spells CASSEATGTGFNEQFF. CDR3 DNA: TGTGCCAGCAGTGAAGCAACCGGGACAGGGTTTAATGAGCAGTTCTTC.

This sequence joins TRBV7-2 and TRBJ2-4, with no clear D. The V end lost 1 base, the J end lost 6 bases, and 13 bases lay between the germline ends. Germline-derived CDR1 and CDR2 are SGHTA and FQGNSA. This CDR3 spans 15 amino acids. DNA of the CDR3: TGTGCCAGCAGCTTAGAGGGTACGGTGGGAAACATTCAGTACTTC. It translates to CASSLEGTVGNIQYF.

The chain combines TRBV14 with TRBJ2-4; 9 bases line up with TRBD1. Per germline, CDR1 SGHDN and CDR2 FVKESK. V dropped 3 bases and J dropped 11; count of bases not matched to a gene: 5. The CDR3 totals 13 residues. The CDR3 DNA reads TGTGCCAGCAGCCAGTGGGACAGGGCGGTTCAGTACTTC. Translated, it gives CASSQWDRAVQYF.

The genes are TRBV4-2 and TRBJ2-2; D not certain. Looked up from germline, CDR1 is LGHNA and CDR2 is YNFKEQ. V lost 1 base and J lost 6, with 12 bases in between. The length of the CDR3 is 15 residues. The chain's CDR3 is CASSQARGGAGELFF. For the CDR3, the DNA is TGTGCCAGCAGCCAAGCCAGAGGCGGCGCCGGGGAGCTGTTTTTT.

This clonotype was seen a few times. The chain is built from TRBV6-1 and TRBJ2-1; 7 nucleotides agree with TRBD1. V lost 5 bases to trimming and J lost 0 bases; unmatched junction nucleotides: 4. CDR1 MNHNS and CDR2 SASEGT come from the germline V gene. CDR3 size: 15 residues. CDR3: CASSRQGSSYNEQFF. CDR3 DNA: TGTGCCAGCAGTCGACAGGGCAGCTCCTACAATGAGCAGTTCTTC.

The chain is built from TRBV20-1 and TRBJ2-2; D unresolved. Trimming removed 5 bases from V and 7 bases from J, with 14 bases in between. This CDR3 comprises 13 residues. Germline V lookup: CDR1 DFQATT, CDR2 SNEGSKA (reference sequence). In nucleotides, the CDR3 is TGCAGTGCTCGATGGGGTAGCAGCGGGGAGCTGTTTTTT. It codes for CSARWGSSGELFF.